This is a list of T cell receptor beta chains from one sample in a study of T cells in localized non-small cell lung cancer. The repertoire was sequenced with immunoSEQ multiplex PCR; TCRdb's copy has only in-frame clones and lacks some. The sample lists about 26,000 clones; about 88% were seen once. Sequenced material: peripheral blood, taken before any cancer treatment. These receptors were obtained from a female donor older than 55 with stage II squamous cell lung carcinoma. Both conserved end residues are part of each CDR3. A D gene is named only where the DNA matches it firmly. Expanded clones are given a class, and other clones once, few, many or no size at all.

j_call d_call v_call clone_size cdr3_nt cdr3_aa
TRBJ1-2 - TRBV27 - TGTGCCAGCAGGGGGGGCCCCGATAACTATGGCTACACCTTC CASRGGPDNYGYTF
TRBJ1-2 TRBD1 TRBV14 once TGTGCCAGCAGCCGAAGGGGACAGAGCTTCTATGGCTACACCTTC CASSRRGQSFYGYTF
TRBJ2-7 - TRBV7-6 - TGTGCCAGCAGCTTAAGGCGGGGAGCCTACGAGCAGTACTTC CASSLRRGAYEQYF
TRBJ1-3 - TRBV9 - TGTGCCAGCAGCGTAGATGCAGGGTGGATTGGAAACACCATATATTTT CASSVDAGWIGNTIYF
TRBJ1-5 - TRBV4-1 once TGCGCCAGCAGCCAAGATAGGGGGAATAGCAATCAGCCCCAGCATTTT CASSQDRGNSNQPQHF
TRBJ1-1 TRBD1 TRBV5-1 - TGCGCCAGCGCTGGGACAGTGAACACTGAAGCTTTCTTT CASAGTVNTEAFF
TRBJ1-1 - TRBV4-3 - TGCGCCAGCAGCCTCACCTTGTCAAAGACTGAAGCTTTCTTT CASSLTLSKTEAFF
TRBJ2-3 - TRBV5-1 - TGCGCCAGCAGATTTGGGTCCGGGGCCACAGATACGCAGTATTTT CASRFGSGATDTQYF
TRBJ1-3 - TRBV19 - TGTGCCAGTAGTGCCGGCCACTCTGGAAACACCATATATTTT CASSAGHSGNTIYF
TRBJ1-5 - TRBV27 - TGTGCCAGCAGTTCCAGGACAGCCGATCAGCCCCAGCATTTT CASSSRTADQPQHF
TRBJ2-7 - TRBV11-2 - TGTGTCAGCAGCCCGACCTACGAGCAGTACTTC CVSSPTYEQYF
TRBJ2-7 - TRBV7-9 few TGTGCCAGCAGCCCAGGAGGTACCCTCGAGCAGTACTTC CASSPGGTLEQYF
TRBJ1-3 - TRBV10-3 once TGTGCCATCAGTGAGCAGGGTAGCTCTGGAAACACCATATATTTT CAISEQGSSGNTIYF
TRBJ2-7 - TRBV19 - TGTGCCAGTAGTAGCCAGGACAGTCGGGGGGCCTACGAGCAGTACTTC CASSSQDSRGAYEQYF
TRBJ1-1 TRBD1 TRBV9 - TGTGCCAGCAGCGTACAGGGGGCCAACACTGAAGCTTTCTTT CASSVQGANTEAFF
TRBJ1-3 - TRBV7-6 - TGTGCCAGCAGCTCCTCCGGTTCGGACTCTGGAAACACCATATATTTT CASSSSGSDSGNTIYF
TRBJ1-6 TRBD1 TRBV5-1 - TGCGCCAGCAGAGGACAGGGAGTAAATTCACCCCTCCACTTT CASRGQGVNSPLHF
TRBJ2-4 TRBD1 TRBV27 - TGTGCCAGCAGTTACGGGACAGGGAAAAACATTCAGTACTTC CASSYGTGKNIQYF
TRBJ1-3 TRBD1 TRBV5-6 - TGTGCCAGCAGCTCCACGGACAGGCCCTCTGGAAACACCATATATTTT CASSSTDRPSGNTIYF
TRBJ2-2 - TRBV30 - TGTGCCTGGAGCCGCCTAGGCCAGGCGACCGGGGAGCTGTTTTTT CAWSRLGQATGELFF
TRBJ1-1 TRBD1 TRBV27 once TGTGCCAGCAGTGCGGGACAGACCCTTAGGAACACTGAAGCTTTCTTT CASSAGQTLRNTEAFF
TRBJ2-4 - TRBV28 - TGTGCCAGCAGTTTATCAGGCCAGAAAAACATTCAGTACTTC CASSLSGQKNIQYF
TRBJ1-1 - TRBV7-6 - TGTGCCAGCAGCGTAGGGAGGCAGCAGAACACTGAAGCTTTCTTT CASSVGRQQNTEAFF
TRBJ2-1 - TRBV5-4 - TGTGCCAGCAGCTTCTGGTCCGTAGACAATGAGCAGTTCTTC CASSFWSVDNEQFF
TRBJ2-2 - TRBV19 - TGTGCCAGTAGTAAAGCAGGGGCCGAATGGAGGGAGCTGTTTTTT CASSKAGAEWRELFF
TRBJ2-7 TRBD1 TRBV2 - TGTGCCAGCTATCCATTCGGGACAGGGGTGGGCGAGCAGTACTTC CASYPFGTGVGEQYF
TRBJ2-2 - TRBV21-1 - TGTGCCAGCAGCAAAGGGCGCTCTGTGGGCGGGGAGCTGTTTTTT CASSKGRSVGGELFF
TRBJ1-1 - TRBV6-5 once TGTGCCAGCAGTTTCTACAGCGACACTGAAGCTTTCTTT CASSFYSDTEAFF
TRBJ2-5 TRBD1 TRBV6-1 - TGTGCCAGCAGTGAATTGTGGGGGACAGGACAAGAGACCCAGTACTTC CASSELWGTGQETQYF
TRBJ2-6 - TRBV6-1 - TGTGCCTTCCTCGAAGACACTGGGGCCAACGTCCTGACTTTC CAFLEDTGANVLTF
TRBJ2-3 - TRBV7-2 - TGTGCCAGCAGGGGGACCTCAGATACGCAGTATTTT CASRGTSDTQYF
TRBJ2-2 TRBD1 TRBV7-3 - TGTGCCAGCAGCCAAACAGGGGACGGGGAGCTGTTTTTT CASSQTGDGELFF
TRBJ2-1 TRBD1 TRBV5-5 - TGTGCCAGCGGCGCGGGACAGGGAATTGACAATGAGCAGTTCTTC CASGAGQGIDNEQFF
TRBJ2-2 TRBD1 TRBV6-5 - TGTGCCAGCAGTCCAGGGGGCCGCGGCACCGGGGAGCTGTTTTTT CASSPGGRGTGELFF
TRBJ2-1 - TRBV10-3 - TGTGCCATCAGTGAGGGGATGGGAGCCAGCTCCTACAATGAGCAGTTCTTC CAISEGMGASSYNEQFF
TRBJ1-4 TRBD1 TRBV4-1 - TGCGCCAGCAGCCAAGAAAGGGGACAGTCGAATGAAAAACTGTTTTTT CASSQERGQSNEKLFF
TRBJ2-5 TRBD2 TRBV10-2 - TGCGCCAGCAGAATAGCGGGGGAGGAGACCCAGTACTTC CASRIAGEETQYF
TRBJ2-2 TRBD1 TRBV6-1 - TGTGCCAGCAGTGGGACAGGGGGACCCCGGAACACCGGGGAGCTGTTTTTT CASSGTGGPRNTGELFF
TRBJ1-1 - TRBV19 few TGTGCCAGTAGTATCCAGAGCTTTGACACTGAAGCTTTCTTT CASSIQSFDTEAFF
TRBJ1-2 - TRBV29-1 - TGCAGCGTTGCCTCGAGGGCAGGGGACGGCTACACCTTC CSVASRAGDGYTF
TRBJ1-2 TRBD1 TRBV2 - TGTGCCAGCAGCTATACAGGGGGTGGTGGCTACACCTTC CASSYTGGGGYTF
TRBJ1-1 - TRBV27 few TGTGCCAGCAGGACTAGTTGGATGGGAAGCTCTGAAGCTTTCTTT CASRTSWMGSSEAFF
TRBJ2-5 TRBD2 TRBV29-1 once TGCAGCGTTGAAGCGGGAGGAGAGACCCAGTACTTC CSVEAGGETQYF
TRBJ1-1 - TRBV13 - TGTGCCAGCAGCTTAGTACAGGGTGAAGCTTTCTTT CASSLVQGEAFF
TRBJ2-1 - TRBV10-3 - TGTGCCATCAGTGATAATTTTTTCGGGGATGAGCAGTTCTTC CAISDNFFGDEQFF
TRBJ2-3 TRBD2 TRBV29-1 - TGCAGCGTTGCCCACGGACTAGCGGGGATCACAGATACGCAGTATTTT CSVAHGLAGITDTQYF
TRBJ2-1 TRBD1 TRBV7-8 - TGTGCCAGCAGCTACGGACAGGGGGCCTACAATGAGCAGTTCTTC CASSYGQGAYNEQFF
TRBJ2-1 - TRBV6-1 - TGTGCCAGCAGTGTTTCTGGGGGCGTGGGGAATGAGCAGTTCTTC CASSVSGGVGNEQFF
TRBJ2-1 TRBD1 TRBV19 - TGTGCCAGTACCCTGACAGGGGTGAGGTCCTACAATGAGCAGTTCTTC CASTLTGVRSYNEQFF
TRBJ2-5 TRBD1 TRBV7-2 - TGTGCCAGCAGATCCGGGACAGGGGAAGAGACCCAGTACTTC CASRSGTGEETQYF
TRBJ1-5 - TRBV5-5 few TGTGCCAGCAGCTTGGAGGGGGGCTGGCAGCCCCAGCATTTT CASSLEGGWQPQHF
TRBJ1-6 - TRBV6-5 - TGTGCCAGCAGTTATTCCACAGGGTCTAATTCACCCCTCCACTTT CASSYSTGSNSPLHF
TRBJ2-7 TRBD2 TRBV5-8 once TGTGCCAGCAGCGAGCGGGAGGGCTCCTACGAGCAGTACTTC CASSEREGSYEQYF
TRBJ1-6 - TRBV4-3 - TGCGCCAGCAGCCAAACCAAGATCGATAATTCACCCCTCCACTTT CASSQTKIDNSPLHF
TRBJ2-3 - TRBV5-1 - TGCGCCAGCACCAGACCTAGCACAGATACGCAGTATTTT CASTRPSTDTQYF
TRBJ2-2 TRBD1 TRBV19 - TGTGCCAGTAGTATCAGGACAGGGGGATTGGCGAACACCGGGGAGCTGTTTTTT CASSIRTGGLANTGELFF
TRBJ1-1 TRBD1 TRBV7-9 - TGTGCCAGCAGCCCGACAGGGGAAGGTGAAGCTTTCTTT CASSPTGEGEAFF